Below are 2 T cell receptor beta chains sequenced from a single sample in a study of blood T cell repertoires in COVID-19. The table came from immunoSEQ multiplex PCR; TCRdb's copy has only in-frame clones and leaves some out. The sample includes 200,000 or so clones, around 80% of them seen just once. Material for sequencing was PBMCs or T cells enriched from blood (not recorded which). The receptors come from a woman aged 40 to 49 with acute COVID-19.

The J gene is TRBJ2-2, the V gene TRBV28; D ambiguous. CDR3 length: 13 residues. Per germline, CDR1 MDHEN and CDR2 SYDVKM. V was cut by 11 bases and J by 1 base, with 11 bases left in between. The CDR3 protein is CALAEVNTGELFF. Written as DNA, the CDR3 is TGTGCCCTTGCAGAGGTGAACACCGGGGAGCTGTTTTTT.

This clone showed up just once. The chain has TRBV19 and TRBJ2-1; 8 nucleotides align to TRBD1. The V gene end was trimmed by 5 bases and the J gene end by 3 bases; junction bases not matched to a gene: 3. This CDR3 spans 14 amino acids. Looked up from germline, CDR1 is LNHDA and CDR2 is SQIVND (reference sequence). The CDR3 region is CASSPQGDYNEQFF. The CDR3 coding sequence is TGTGCCAGTAGTCCACAGGGGGACTACAATGAGCAGTTCTTC.